The source of this T cell receptor (beta chain) is a study of T cells after yellow fever vaccination. Notes on the study in general: The presence of abundant clonotypes contaminating from the bulk population was possible in FACS-sorted repertoires. Detected again after the booster were most primary-vaccination clones, at approximately 95% CD4 and 80% to 90% CD8.

TCRdb recomputed calls from the 5' RACE reads with MiXCR, one row per CDR3 protein. The sample lists some 320,000 distinct CDR3 sequences; 3.5% to 4.5% were seen once. Concerning this clonotype itself: The antigen is unknown.

V gave up 0 bases and J gave up 8 bases, with 10 bases separating them. The CDR3 totals 14 residues. CDR1 SGHTA and CDR2 FQGNSA come from the germline V gene. The chain uses TRBV7-2 and TRBJ1-4; D gene uncertain. The origin of this receptor is a man between 18 and 29 years old who received the YFV17D yellow fever vaccine. This sample comprised PBMCs, obtained 15 days after the yellow fever booster vaccination. CDR3 DNA sequence: TGTGCCAGCAGCTTAGCTCAGGTCGGCGAAAAACTGTTTTTT. Translating gives CASSLAQVGEKLFF.